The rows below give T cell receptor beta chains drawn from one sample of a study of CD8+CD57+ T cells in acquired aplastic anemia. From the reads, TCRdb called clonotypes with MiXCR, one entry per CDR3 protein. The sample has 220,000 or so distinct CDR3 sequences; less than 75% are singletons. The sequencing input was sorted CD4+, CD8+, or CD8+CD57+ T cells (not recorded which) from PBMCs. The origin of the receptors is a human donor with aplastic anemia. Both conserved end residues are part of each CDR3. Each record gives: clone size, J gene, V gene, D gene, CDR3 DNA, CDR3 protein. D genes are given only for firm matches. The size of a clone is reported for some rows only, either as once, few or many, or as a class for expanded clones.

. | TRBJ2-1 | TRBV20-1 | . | TGCAGTGCTAGAGCCGGGGGAGGCCACTACAATGAGCAGTTCTTC | CSARAGGGHYNEQFF
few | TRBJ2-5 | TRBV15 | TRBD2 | TGTGCCACCAGCAGAGATATCCTAGCGGGAGAGACCCAGTACTTC | CATSRDILAGETQYF
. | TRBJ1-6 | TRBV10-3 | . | TGTGCCATCAGTGAGACGTCGATAAGCTCACCCCTCCACTTT | CAISETSISSPLHF
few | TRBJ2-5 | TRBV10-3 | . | TGTGCCATCAGTGAGTCGGACGGCAAGGAGACCCAGTACTTC | CAISESDGKETQYF
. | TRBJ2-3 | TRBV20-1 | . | TGCAGTGCTAGTACGTCCGGGAACACAGATACGCAGTATTTT | CSASTSGNTDTQYF
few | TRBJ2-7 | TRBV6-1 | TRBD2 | TGTGCCAGCAGTGAAGTGAGCGGGGACCTCTACGAGCAGTACTTC | CASSEVSGDLYEQYF
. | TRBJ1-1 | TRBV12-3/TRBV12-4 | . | TGTGCCAGCAGCCTTCTTATAGGGCCTGAAGCTTTCTTT | CASSLLIGPEAFF
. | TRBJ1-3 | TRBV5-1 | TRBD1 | TGCGCCAGCAGCTATGGACAGGGAGGAGGAAGCACCATATATTTT | CASSYGQGGGSTIYF
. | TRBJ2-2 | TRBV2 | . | TGTGCCAGCATGGTCGGCAGGGGAAGGTCCGGGGAGCTGTTTTTT | CASMVGRGRSGELFF
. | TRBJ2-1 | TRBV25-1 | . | TGTGCCAGCAGTGATCCGGGACACCTTTCCGGTGAGCAGTTCTTC | CASSDPGHLSGEQFF
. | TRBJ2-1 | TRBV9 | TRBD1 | TGTGCCAGCAGCAAAGGGGGCAGGGTCGATGAGCAGTTCTTC | CASSKGGRVDEQFF
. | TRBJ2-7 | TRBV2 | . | TGTGCCAGCACGGCAGATTACGAGCAGTACTTC | CASTADYEQYF
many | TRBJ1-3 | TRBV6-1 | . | TGTGCCAGCAGCGGGACCCCGGAGGGCAACACCATATATTTT | CASSGTPEGNTIYF
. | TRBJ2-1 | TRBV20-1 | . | TGCAGTGCTTCGGGGCCTTGGAATGAGCAGTTCTTC | CSASGPWNEQFF
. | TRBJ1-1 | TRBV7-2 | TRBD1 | TGTGCCAGCAGCTCTACGACAGGGGGAAACACTGAAGCTTTCTTT | CASSSTTGGNTEAFF
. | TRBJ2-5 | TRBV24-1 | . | TGTGCCGCCGCCGGGTACGGAGAGACCCAGTACTTC | CAAAGYGETQYF
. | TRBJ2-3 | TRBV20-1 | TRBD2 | TGCAGTGCACCTACTAGCGGCCCGCAGTATTTT | CSAPTSGPQYF
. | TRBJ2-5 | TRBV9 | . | TGTGCCAGCAGCCCCGTGGGCCAGCAAGAGACCCAGTACTTC | CASSPVGQQETQYF
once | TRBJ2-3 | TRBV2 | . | TGTGCCAGCAGTGAGTTAGCTTTTACAGATACGCAGTATTTT | CASSELAFTDTQYF
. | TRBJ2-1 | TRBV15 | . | TGTGCCACCAGCGTCGAAAGGGGGTCTGAGCAGTTCTTC | CATSVERGSEQFF
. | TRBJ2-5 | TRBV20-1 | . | TGCAGTGCTAGCCGACAGGGAGGAGAGACCCAGTACTTC | CSASRQGGETQYF
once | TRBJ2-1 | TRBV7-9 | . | TGTGCCAGCTGCGAGAGCTCCTACAATGAGCAGTTCTTC | CASCESSYNEQFF
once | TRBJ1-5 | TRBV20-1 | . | TGCGGTGCTTACGATCACGGGGCTATTAATCAGCCCCAGCATTTT | CGAYDHGAINQPQHF
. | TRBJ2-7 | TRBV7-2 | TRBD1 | TGTGCCAGCACCAATGAGGGGGCGGACCTCCACGAGCAGTACTTC | CASTNEGADLHEQYF
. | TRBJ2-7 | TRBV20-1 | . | TGCAGTGCTAGGGGTGACGGGGTCCACTCCTACGAGCAGTACTTC | CSARGDGVHSYEQYF
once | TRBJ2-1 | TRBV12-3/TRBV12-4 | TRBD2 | TGTGCCAGCAGTCCAGGACTAGTCAATGAGCAGTTCTTC | CASSPGLVNEQFF
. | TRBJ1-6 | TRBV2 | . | TGTGCCACCAGGGAGGGGACGTATAATTCACCCCTCCACTTT | CATREGTYNSPLHF
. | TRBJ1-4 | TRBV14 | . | TGTGTCAGCAGCCAAATTAGAAAAGGAGGCGAAAAACTGTTTTTT | CVSSQIRKGGEKLFF
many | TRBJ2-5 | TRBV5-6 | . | TGTGCCAGCAGCTTCGGAGAGACCCAGTACTTC | CASSFGETQYF
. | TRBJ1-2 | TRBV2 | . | TGTGCCAGCAGTGAAGGGGGGCCTCAGGTGGGCTACACCTTC | CASSEGGPQVGYTF
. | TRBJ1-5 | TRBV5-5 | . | TGTGCCAGCAGACGTTCCGGGGGGTGGAATCAGCCCCAGCATTTT | CASRRSGGWNQPQHF
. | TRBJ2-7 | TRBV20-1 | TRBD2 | TGCAGTGCTAGGGTAGCGGGGGGGAACGAGCAGTACTTC | CSARVAGGNEQYF
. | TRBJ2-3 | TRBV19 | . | TGTGCCAGTAGTACAGAGGGACGGACAGATACGCAGTATTTT | CASSTEGRTDTQYF
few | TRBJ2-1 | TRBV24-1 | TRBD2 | TGTGCCACCAGTGATCCTGGACTAGCGGAAGTCTCCTACAATGAGCAGTTCTTC | CATSDPGLAEVSYNEQFF
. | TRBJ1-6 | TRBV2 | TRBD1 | TGTGCCAACCAGGACAGGGTTCAATCACCCCTCCACTTT | CANQDRVQSPLHF
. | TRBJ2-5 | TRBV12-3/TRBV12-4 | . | TGTGCCAGCAGTCGACAGTTAGGAGAGACCCAGTACTTC | CASSRQLGETQYF
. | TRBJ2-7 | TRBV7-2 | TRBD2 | TGTGCCAGCAGCACTTCTAGCGGACCCTACGAGCAGTACTTC | CASSTSSGPYEQYF
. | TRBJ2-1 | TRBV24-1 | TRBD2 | TGTGCCACCAGTGATGCGGGACTAGACAATGAGCAGTTCTTC | CATSDAGLDNEQFF
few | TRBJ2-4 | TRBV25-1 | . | TGTACCAGCAGTGCTAAGGGAACAGCCAAAAACATTCAGTACTTC | CTSSAKGTAKNIQYF
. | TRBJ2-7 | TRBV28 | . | TGTGCCAGCAGTTTAGACCATCCTTACGAGCAGTACTTC | CASSLDHPYEQYF
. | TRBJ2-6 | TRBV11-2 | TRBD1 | TGTGCCAGCAGCGCCGGGACAGGGGCGTCTGGGGCCAACGTCCTGACTTTC | CASSAGTGASGANVLTF
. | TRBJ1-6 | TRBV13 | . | TGTGCCAGCAGCTTCGGGGGTAGTCGTTCACCCCTCCACTTT | CASSFGGSRSPLHF
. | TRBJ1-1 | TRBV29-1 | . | TGCAGGGGGGACCTTTTGGGCACTGAAGCTTTCTTT | CRGDLLGTEAFF
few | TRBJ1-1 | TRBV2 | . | TGTGCCAGCAGGCCCACTTGGGGGGGGGGCACTGAAGCTTTCTTT | CASRPTWGGGTEAFF
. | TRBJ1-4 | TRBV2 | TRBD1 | TGTGCCAGCAGTGACAGGGGGACTGAAAAACTGTTTTTT | CASSDRGTEKLFF